This T cell receptor beta chain was obtained from a study of blood T cell repertoires in COVID-19. Participants spanned ages 18 to 89 years and resided in 20 to 30 US areas. Donors were grouped by their self-reported clinical history. As handled by the study authors: Estimates of nucleated cell counts were drawn from the amplification of reference gene primers. Clones were read by immunoSEQ multiplex PCR, and TCRdb kept only the in-frame ones, dropping some. V and J calls plus clone size are reproduced from that table; the DNA served to infer D and trimming. In the table there are some 350,000 clones, over 75% of which are singletons. Looked up from germline, CDR1 is SGHNT and CDR2 is YYREEE (reference sequence). This CDR3 spans 15 amino acids. V lost 4 bases to trimming and J lost 0 bases, with 8 bases between them. This clone was seen once.

This receptor was taken from a man aged 25 to 40 who had recovered from COVID-19. Material: PBMCs or T cells enriched from blood (not recorded which). The J gene is TRBJ1-6, the V gene TRBV5-4; D gene unclear. The CDR3 loop is CASSDPSSYNSPLHF. The CDR3 DNA reads TGTGCCAGCAGCGACCCTAGCTCCTATAATTCACCCCTCCACTTT.